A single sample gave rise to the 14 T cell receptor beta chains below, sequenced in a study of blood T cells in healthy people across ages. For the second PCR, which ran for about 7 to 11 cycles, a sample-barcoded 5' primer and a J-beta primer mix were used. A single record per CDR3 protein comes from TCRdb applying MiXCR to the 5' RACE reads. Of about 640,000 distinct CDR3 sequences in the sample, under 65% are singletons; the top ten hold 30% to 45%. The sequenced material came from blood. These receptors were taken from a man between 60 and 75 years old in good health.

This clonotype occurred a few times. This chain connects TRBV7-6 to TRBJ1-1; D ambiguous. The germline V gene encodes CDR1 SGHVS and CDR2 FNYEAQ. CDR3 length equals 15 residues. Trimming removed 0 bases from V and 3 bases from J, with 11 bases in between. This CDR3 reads CASSLAGTDDTEAFF. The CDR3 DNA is TGTGCCAGCAGCTTAGCTGGTACAGATGACACTGAAGCTTTCTTT.

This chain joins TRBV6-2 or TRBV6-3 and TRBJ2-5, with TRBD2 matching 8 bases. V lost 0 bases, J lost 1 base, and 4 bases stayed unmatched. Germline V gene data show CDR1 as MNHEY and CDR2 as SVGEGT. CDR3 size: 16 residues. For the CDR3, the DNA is TGTGCCAGCAGTTACTCACCGGGGGGGCTCCAAGAGACCCAGTACTTC. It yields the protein CASSYSPGGLQETQYF.

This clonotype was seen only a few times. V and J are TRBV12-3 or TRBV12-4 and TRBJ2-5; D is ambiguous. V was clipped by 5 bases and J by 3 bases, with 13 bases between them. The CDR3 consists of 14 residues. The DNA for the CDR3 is TGTGCCAGCAGTAACCAAGATAGGAAAGAGACCCAGTACTTC. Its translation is CASSNQDRKETQYF.

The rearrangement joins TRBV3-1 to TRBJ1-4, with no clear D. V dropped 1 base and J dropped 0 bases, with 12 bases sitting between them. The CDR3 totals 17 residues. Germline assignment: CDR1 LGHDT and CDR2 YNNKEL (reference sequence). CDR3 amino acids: CASSQARDRPTNEKLFF. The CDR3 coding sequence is TGTGCCAGCAGCCAAGCCCGTGACCGCCCAACTAATGAAAAACTGTTTTTT.

DNA of the CDR3: TGTGCCAGCAGCGAGGCCCCCACCCCCTACAATGAGCAGTTCTTC. Protein product: CASSEAPTPYNEQFF. This chain uses TRBV27 with TRBJ2-1, with unresolved D. The CDR3 spans 15 residues. V dropped 6 bases and J dropped 2 bases, with 14 bases sitting between them. Germline V gene sequence: CDR1 MNHEY, CDR2 SMNVEV (reference sequence).

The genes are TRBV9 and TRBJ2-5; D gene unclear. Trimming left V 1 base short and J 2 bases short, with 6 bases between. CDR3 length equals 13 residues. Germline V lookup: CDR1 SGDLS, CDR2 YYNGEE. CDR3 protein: CASSVQDQETQYF. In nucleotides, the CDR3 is TGTGCCAGCAGCGTACAGGATCAAGAGACCCAGTACTTC. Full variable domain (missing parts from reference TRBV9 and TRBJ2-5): DSGVTQTPKHLITATGQRVTLRCSPRSGDLSVYWYQQSLDQGLQFLIQYYNGEERAKGNILERFSAQQFPDLHSELNLSSLELGDSALYFCASSVQDQETQYFGPGTRLLVL.

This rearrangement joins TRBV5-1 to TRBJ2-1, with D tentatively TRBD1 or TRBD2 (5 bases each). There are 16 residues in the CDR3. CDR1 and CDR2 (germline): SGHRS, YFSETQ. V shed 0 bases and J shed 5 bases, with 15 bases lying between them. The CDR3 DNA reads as TGCGCCAGCAGCTTGGCCACCGGGACGGCACACAATGAGCAGTTCTTC. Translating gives CASSLATGTAHNEQFF.

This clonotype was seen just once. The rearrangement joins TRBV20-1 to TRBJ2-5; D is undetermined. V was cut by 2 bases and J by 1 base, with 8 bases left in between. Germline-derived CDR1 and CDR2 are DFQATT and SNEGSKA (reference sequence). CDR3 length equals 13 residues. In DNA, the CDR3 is TGCAGTGCTAGAAGGCAAACCCAAGAGACCCAGTACTTC. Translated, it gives CSARRQTQETQYF.

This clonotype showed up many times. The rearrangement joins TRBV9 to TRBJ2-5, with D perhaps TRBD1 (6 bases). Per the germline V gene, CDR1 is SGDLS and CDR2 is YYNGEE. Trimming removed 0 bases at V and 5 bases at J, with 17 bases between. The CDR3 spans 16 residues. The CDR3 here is CASSVGTGMAAETQYF. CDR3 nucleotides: TGTGCCAGCAGCGTAGGAACAGGGATGGCTGCGGAGACCCAGTACTTC.

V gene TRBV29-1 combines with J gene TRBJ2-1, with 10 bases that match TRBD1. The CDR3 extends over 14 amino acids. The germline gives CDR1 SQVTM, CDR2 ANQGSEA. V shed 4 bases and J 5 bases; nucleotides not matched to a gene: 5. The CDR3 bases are TGCAGCGTTGCGACAGGGGGCATCGACAATGAGCAGTTCTTC. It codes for CSVATGGIDNEQFF.

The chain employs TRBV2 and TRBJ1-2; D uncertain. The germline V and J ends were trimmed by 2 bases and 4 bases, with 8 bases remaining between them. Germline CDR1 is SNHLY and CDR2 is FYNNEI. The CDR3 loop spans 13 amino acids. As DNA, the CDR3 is TGTGCCAGCAGTGAACATCCTGCCTATGGCTACACCTTC. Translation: CASSEHPAYGYTF.

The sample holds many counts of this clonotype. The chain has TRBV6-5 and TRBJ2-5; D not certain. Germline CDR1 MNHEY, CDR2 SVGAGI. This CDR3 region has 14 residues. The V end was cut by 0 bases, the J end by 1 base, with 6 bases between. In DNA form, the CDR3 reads TGTGCCAGCAGTTACTCGCAAATCCAAGAGACCCAGTACTTC. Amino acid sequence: CASSYSQIQETQYF.

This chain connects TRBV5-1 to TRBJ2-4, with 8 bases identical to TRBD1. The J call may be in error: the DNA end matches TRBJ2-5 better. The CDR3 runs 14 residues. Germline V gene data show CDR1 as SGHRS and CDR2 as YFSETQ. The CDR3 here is CASSRDRPRETQYF. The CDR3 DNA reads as TGCGCCAGCAGCCGGGACAGGCCAAGGGAGACCCAGTACTTC.

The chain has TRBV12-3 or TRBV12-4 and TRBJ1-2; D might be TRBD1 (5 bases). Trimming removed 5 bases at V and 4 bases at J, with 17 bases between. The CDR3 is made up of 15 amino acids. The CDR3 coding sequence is TGTGCCAGCAGTATCCTCAGGGACGGATCCTATGGCTACACCTTC. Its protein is CASSILRDGSYGYTF.